This T cell receptor (beta chain) came from a study of cytomegalovirus exposure and HLA in healthy donors. The PCR ran on 60 Vbeta and 13 Jbeta primers. Produced via immunoSEQ multiplex PCR; TCRdb's table is partial and in-frame only. The repertoire holds 180,000 or so clones, with about three quarters as singletons. Trimming at V came to 4 bases and at J to 3 bases, leaving 7 bases not matched to a gene. This CDR3 is 14 amino acids long. Sequenced: PBMCs. This clonotype was obtained from a man aged 18 to 35 in good health and CMV-seronegative. J is TRBJ2-7 and V is TRBV5-3, with 7 nucleotides matching TRBD2. TRBV5-3 has ORF status, its function being uncertain. CDR3 sequence: CARSGGSRDYEQYF. In nucleotides, the CDR3 is TGTGCCAGAAGCGGCGGGAGCCGCGACTACGAGCAGTACTTC.